This T cell receptor beta chain emerged from a study of OX40 agonist ivuxolimab in advanced cancers. Anyone with autoimmune disease history or systemic immunosuppression was excluded. The timepoints at which blood was sampled were baseline, cycle 4 day 1, and cycle 7 day 1. The method was immunoSEQ multiplex PCR; TCRdb's version includes in-frame clones alone and lacks a portion of them. In the table there are tens of thousands of clones, approximately 88% of which are singletons. The CDR3 extends over 15 amino acids. CDR1 and CDR2 (germline): MNHEY, SMNVEV (reference sequence). After removal of 3 bases from V and 7 bases from J, the junction contained 8 bases not matched to a gene.

Sequencing used CD4+ or CD8+ T cells sorted from blood, obtained in a trial of the OX40 agonist ivuxolimab. The TCR was taken from an adult with an advanced solid tumor such as melanoma, head and neck, liver or kidney cancer. The V and J genes are TRBV27 and TRBJ2-2, with 7 bases lining up with TRBD1. CDR3 coding DNA: TGTGCCAGCAGTTTGGTGACAGGGTTGGGCGGGGAGCTGTTTTTT. Translating gives CASSLVTGLGGELFF.